This T cell receptor (beta chain) was sequenced in a study of blood T cell repertoires in COVID-19. As for the study in general: Sources were T cells, B-cell-depleted T cells, or PBMCs; the material itself was cDNA or gDNA.

Looked up from germline, CDR1 is LGHDT and CDR2 is YNNKEL (reference sequence). CDR3 size: 13 residues. V was clipped by 10 bases and J by 8 bases; unmatched bases: 7. Followed over time, Seattle patients had been enrolled while infection was active. The authors' processing: Researchers report that nucleated cell counts were estimated from reference gene primer amplification. Data came from immunoSEQ multiplex PCR; TCRdb stores just in-frame clones and leaves some out. The V and J calls and the clone size are those of that table, but D and trimming were determined from the DNA. The sample lists 50,000 to 60,000 clones; approximately 86% were seen once.

Source material: peripheral blood. This receptor was obtained from a man aged 40-55 years with COVID-19, enrolled during active disease. The gene calls are TRBV3-1 (or the pseudogene TRBV3-2) and TRBJ1-6; 8 positions match TRBD1. This chain's CDR3 is CATSETGDSPLHF. DNA of the CDR3: TGTGCCACCTCTGAGACAGGGGATTCACCCCTCCACTTT.